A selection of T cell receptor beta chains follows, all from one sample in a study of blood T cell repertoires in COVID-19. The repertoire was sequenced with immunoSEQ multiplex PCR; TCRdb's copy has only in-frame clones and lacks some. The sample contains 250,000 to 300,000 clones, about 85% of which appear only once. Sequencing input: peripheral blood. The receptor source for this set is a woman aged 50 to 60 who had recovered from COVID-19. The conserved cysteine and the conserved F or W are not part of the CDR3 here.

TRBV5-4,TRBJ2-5,ASSSIMAETQY
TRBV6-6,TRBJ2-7,ASSRGTPSSYEQY
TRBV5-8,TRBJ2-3,ASSLAGQGTDTQY
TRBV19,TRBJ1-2,ASSKAGANGYT
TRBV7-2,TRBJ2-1,ASSLGLAGAFDEQF
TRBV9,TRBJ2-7,ASSAGGDEQY
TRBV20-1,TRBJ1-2,SASLPYGYT
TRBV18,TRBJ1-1,ASSPTGTGVFRNTEAF
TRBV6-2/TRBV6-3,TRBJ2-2,ASSDQNRGNTGELF
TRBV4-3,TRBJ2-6,ASSQMASGANVLT
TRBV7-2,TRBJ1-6,ASSVGQGGYNSPLH
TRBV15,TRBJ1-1,ATSSGLSANTEAF
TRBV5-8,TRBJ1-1,ASSLMQTMNTEAF
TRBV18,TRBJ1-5,ASSTLGGRNQPQH
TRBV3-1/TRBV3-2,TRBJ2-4,ASSQVGGGAYNNQY
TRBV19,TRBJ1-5,ASSSGTPGGPQH
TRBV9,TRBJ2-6,ASNRDRGVGANVLT
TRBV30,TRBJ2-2,LGTGGNTGELF
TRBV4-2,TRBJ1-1,ASSHQSGGAPRDTEAF
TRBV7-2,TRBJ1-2,ASSLGMIQGTGYT
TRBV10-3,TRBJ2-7,ATQQGAYEQY